Each of the 3 T cell receptor beta chains below was sequenced from the same sample in a study of T cells after yellow fever vaccination. TCRdb used MiXCR to reprocess the 5' RACE reads, holding one entry per CDR3 protein. The table records 350,000 to 450,000 distinct CDR3 sequences, around 6.4% of them present only once. The sequences come from PBMCs, collected 5 days after the yellow fever booster vaccination. The receptors derive from a man younger than 40 who received the YFV17D yellow fever vaccine.

This clonotype was seen ten or more times. CDR3 in amino acids: CASSLAGARTEAFF. The DNA for the CDR3 is TGCGCCAGCAGCTTGGCGGGGGCAAGGACTGAAGCTTTCTTT. The rearrangement uses TRBV5-1 and TRBJ1-1; perhaps TRBD1 as D (6 bases). This CDR3 comprises 14 residues. Trimming removed 0 bases from V and 5 bases from J, with 11 bases in between. The V gene's germline CDR1 is SGHRS and CDR2 YFSETQ.

The rearrangement joins TRBV7-2 to TRBJ2-7, with D possibly called TRBD1 or TRBD2 (5 bases each). Trimming left V 4 bases short and J 6 bases short, with 13 bases between. Looked up from germline, CDR1 is SGHTA and CDR2 is FQGNSA. The CDR3 runs 13 residues. In nucleotides, the CDR3 is TGTGCCAGCAGCTCCCTGGGGGTTTCCGAGCAGTACTTC. Residues: CASSSLGVSEQYF.

This clonotype was observed a few times. V and J are TRBV10-3 and TRBJ1-2; D perhaps matches TRBD1 (6 bases). Germline V gene lookup returns CDR1 ENHRY and CDR2 SYGVKD. V was shortened by 6 bases and J by 2 bases, with 7 bases between the two germline ends. The CDR3 extends over 12 amino acids. CDR3 region: CAIRDSNYGYTF. As DNA, the CDR3 is TGTGCCATCAGGGACAGCAACTATGGCTACACCTTC.